Listed below are T cell receptor beta chains from one sample, sequenced in a study of shared clonotypes between healthy human individuals. Sequenced by immunoSEQ multiplex PCR; TCRdb stores in-frame clones only, minus some. The sample comprises approximately 110,000 clones, roughly 70% of which are singletons, and around 26% rests with the top ten. Sequencing was performed on memory CD8+ T cells sorted from blood. The receptors originated from a woman in her thirties in good health. Each CDR3 is given with its conserved first and last residue. The order of the fields is clone size, J gene, D gene, V gene, CDR3 protein, CDR3 DNA. A D gene is named only where the DNA matches it firmly. Not all rows give a size; the values are once, few, many and, for expanded clones, a class.

. TRBJ2-1 TRBD2 TRBV27 CASSARTSGAPNEQFF TGTGCCAGCAGTGCCCGGACTAGCGGAGCCCCCAATGAGCAGTTCTTC
. TRBJ2-7 TRBD2 TRBV16 CASSQGLAGTFSYEQYF TGTGCCAGCAGCCAAGGACTAGCGGGAACCTTCTCCTACGAGCAGTACTTC
few TRBJ1-4 . TRBV15 CATSTATNEKLFF TGTGCCACCAGTACAGCAACTAATGAAAAACTGTTTTTT
. TRBJ2-3 . TRBV27 CASSLTGADTQYF TGTGCCAGCAGTTTAACGGGGGCAGATACGCAGTATTTT
. TRBJ1-1 . TRBV10-3 CAISPRDTFYTEAFF TGTGCCATCAGTCCACGGGACACCTTTTACACTGAAGCTTTCTTT
. TRBJ2-7 TRBD2 TRBV10-2 CASNIAGGRTYEQYF TGCGCCAGCAATATAGCGGGAGGTCGAACCTACGAGCAGTACTTC
. TRBJ2-3 . TRBV9 CASSSSGKLDTQYF TGTGCCAGCAGTTCCTCAGGGAAGTTAGATACGCAGTATTTT
few TRBJ2-7 . TRBV2 CASKYNGEQYF TGTGCCAGCAAATATAACGGGGAGCAGTACTTC
. TRBJ2-1 TRBD2 TRBV7-8 CASRRGRASGRDEQFF TGTGCCAGCCGAAGAGGGCGGGCTAGCGGGCGGGATGAGCAGTTCTTC
. TRBJ2-1 . TRBV27 CASRQRSEHYNEQFF TGTGCCAGCAGGCAACGTAGCGAGCACTACAATGAGCAGTTCTTC
few TRBJ2-7 . TRBV9 CASSVEPLIGEQYF TGTGCCAGCAGCGTAGAACCCCTAATCGGCGAGCAGTACTTC
. TRBJ1-5 . TRBV25-1 CASSGRGLNQPQHF TGTGCCAGCAGTGGCCGGGGTCTGAATCAGCCCCAGCATTTT
many TRBJ1-2 . TRBV5-7 CASSRGSGVDGYTF TGTGCCAGCTCTCGGGGTTCGGGAGTGGATGGCTACACCTTC
. TRBJ1-5 . TRBV6-1 CASIPGRGLAQHF TGTGCCAGCATTCCGGGACGGGGTTTGGCCCAGCATTTT
. TRBJ2-1 TRBD2 TRBV30 CAWSQKGLADNEQFF TGTGCCTGGAGTCAAAAGGGACTAGCGGACAATGAGCAGTTCTTC
few TRBJ2-3 . TRBV6-4 CASSDSVSQGPDTQYF TGTGCCAGCAGTGACTCGGTCAGCCAGGGCCCAGATACGCAGTATTTT
. TRBJ2-5 . TRBV5-6 CASSLVLQETQYF TGTGCCAGCAGCTTGGTTCTGCAAGAGACCCAGTACTTC
. TRBJ1-3 TRBD1 TRBV14 CASSQQARDRVGNTIYF TGTGCCAGCAGCCAGCAGGCCCGAGACAGGGTCGGTAACACCATATATTTT
. TRBJ1-1 . TRBV6-5 CASSYQPNTEAFF TGTGCCAGCAGTTATCAGCCGAACACTGAAGCTTTCTTT
few TRBJ2-2 TRBD2 TRBV12-5 CASGLGSGVNTGELFF TGTGCTAGTGGTTTGGGTAGCGGGGTTAACACCGGGGAGCTGTTTTTT
many TRBJ2-1 . TRBV10-1 CASSEDEEGNEQFF TGCGCCAGCAGTGAGGACGAGGAAGGCAATGAGCAGTTCTTC
. TRBJ2-1 TRBD2 TRBV19 CASSIVLGGRGGDEQFF TGTGCCAGTAGTATTGTACTCGGCGGGAGGGGGGGCGATGAGCAGTTCTTC
. TRBJ2-7 TRBD1 TRBV5-4 CASSADREYEQYF TGTGCCAGCAGCGCAGACAGGGAGTACGAGCAGTACTTC
. TRBJ2-2 TRBD1 TRBV28 CASSLRDRDSGELFF TGTGCCAGCAGTTTAAGGGACAGGGATTCCGGGGAGCTGTTTTTT
. TRBJ2-1 . TRBV6-5 CASSYSNQIYNEQFF TGTGCCAGCAGTTACTCGAACCAGATATACAATGAGCAGTTCTTC
many TRBJ1-2 TRBD1 TRBV7-6 CASSQGGGPPYTF TGTGCCAGCAGCCAGGGGGGGGGCCCACCCTACACCTTC
once TRBJ2-4 TRBD2 TRBV5-8 CASSSLGRAKNIQYF TGTGCCAGCAGCTCCCTGGGGAGGGCAAAAAACATTCAGTACTTC
. TRBJ1-1 . TRBV30 CAWNLGQLNTEAFF TGTGCCTGGAACCTGGGGCAGTTGAACACTGAAGCTTTCTTT
few TRBJ1-5 . TRBV10-2 CASTPQRWAQPQHF TGCGCCAGCACCCCTCAGCGGTGGGCTCAGCCCCAGCATTTT
. TRBJ2-7 TRBD1 TRBV19 CASSGAGTGNYEQYF TGTGCCAGTAGTGGGGCCGGGACAGGGAATTACGAGCAGTACTTC
. TRBJ2-5 . TRBV7-9 CASRPDSFQETQYF TGTGCCAGCAGGCCCGACAGTTTTCAAGAGACCCAGTACTTC
. TRBJ2-1 . TRBV25-1 CASSEPRGEQFF TGTGCCAGCAGTGAACCCAGGGGTGAGCAGTTCTTC
. TRBJ2-1 . TRBV6-6 CASSLPGGSSYNEQFF TGTGCCAGCAGCCTTCCGGGCGGCAGCTCCTACAATGAGCAGTTCTTC
. TRBJ2-7 . TRBV28 CASSLAGVLPSYEQYF TGTGCCAGCAGTTTAGCAGGGGTCCTGCCCTCCTACGAGCAGTACTTC
. TRBJ1-4 TRBD1 TRBV7-2 CASSLWRDSNEKLFF TGTGCCAGCAGCTTATGGAGGGACAGTAATGAAAAACTGTTTTTT
. TRBJ2-1 TRBD2 TRBV19 CASSMLPSGSSYNEQFF TGTGCCAGTAGTATGCTACCTAGCGGGAGCTCCTACAATGAGCAGTTCTTC
. TRBJ2-7 TRBD2 TRBV29-1 CSVEDRLAGVEQYF TGCAGCGTTGAAGATCGACTAGCGGGAGTCGAGCAGTACTTC
. TRBJ2-7 . TRBV7-9 CASSFPGRTHSSYEQYF TGTGCCAGCAGCTTCCCAGGCAGAACGCATAGCTCCTACGAGCAGTACTTC
few TRBJ2-7 . TRBV11-2 CASSYLLSVEQYF TGTGCCAGCAGCTATTTGTTATCTGTCGAGCAGTACTTC
. TRBJ2-7 TRBD2 TRBV2 CASKGGRAYYEQYF TGTGCCAGCAAGGGCGGGAGGGCTTACTACGAGCAGTACTTC
. TRBJ2-1 TRBD1 TRBV7-9 CASSPSDRGRYNEQFF TGTGCCAGCAGCCCCTCTGATAGGGGGCGATACAATGAGCAGTTCTTC
. TRBJ1-1 . TRBV6-5 CASSLAWNTEAFF TGTGCCAGCAGCCTTGCTTGGAACACTGAAGCTTTCTTT
. TRBJ1-1 . TRBV27 CASSPQDLGTEAFF TGTGCCAGCAGTCCGCAGGATCTTGGCACTGAAGCTTTCTTT
few TRBJ2-5 . TRBV6-1 CASSEPYRDPGTETQYF TGTGCCAGCAGTGAGCCTTACCGGGACCCTGGGACGGAGACCCAGTACTTC
. TRBJ1-1 . TRBV6-5 CASSYSSSHGAEAFF TGTGCCAGCAGTTACTCGTCCAGTCACGGGGCTGAAGCTTTCTTT
. TRBJ2-5 TRBD1 TRBV6-1 CASSEFSGTGEETQYF TGTGCCAGCAGTGAATTCTCCGGGACAGGGGAAGAGACCCAGTACTTC